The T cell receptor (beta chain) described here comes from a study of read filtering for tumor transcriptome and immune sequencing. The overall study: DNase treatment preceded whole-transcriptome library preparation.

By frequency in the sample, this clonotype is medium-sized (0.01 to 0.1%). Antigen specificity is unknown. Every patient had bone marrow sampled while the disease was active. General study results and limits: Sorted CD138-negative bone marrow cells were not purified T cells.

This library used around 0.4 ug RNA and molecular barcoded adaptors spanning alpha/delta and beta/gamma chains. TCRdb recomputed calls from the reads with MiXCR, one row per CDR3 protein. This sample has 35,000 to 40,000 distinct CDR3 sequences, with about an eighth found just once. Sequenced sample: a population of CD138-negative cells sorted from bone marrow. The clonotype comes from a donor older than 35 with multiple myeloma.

The CDR3 DNA is TGTGCCAGCAGCTTAACTAGCGGGATTGAGCAGTTCTTC. Translation: CASSLTSGIEQFF. This rearrangement joins TRBV2 to TRBJ2-1; TRBD2 agrees at 10 bases. The CDR3 covers 13 residues. Germline-derived CDR1 and CDR2 are SNHLY and FYNNEI. Trimming removed 6 bases from V and 9 bases from J; junction bases left unmatched: 5.